This TCR beta chain emerged from a study of read filtering for tumor transcriptome and immune sequencing. Study details: Among patients, 17 to 20 were male and about 15 female, aged about 47 to 80 (mean approximately 62). DNase treatment preceded whole-transcriptome library preparation. Revised staging placed roughly eight patients in R-ISS I, some 17 in II, 6 or 7 in III.

With regard to this clonotype: The antigen remains undetermined. A much larger clone differs from this one at a single base, so this may be a read error.

The CDR3 covers 17 residues. Trimming removed 0 bases from V and 6 bases from J, with 16 bases in between. CDR1 and CDR2 from the germline V gene are SGDLS and YYNGEE. From 300 to 400 ng of RNA, a library with molecular barcoded alpha/delta and beta/gamma adaptors was made. TCRdb re-called the reads with MiXCR, one entry per CDR3 protein. The sample yields tens of thousands of distinct CDR3 sequences, 15% to 20% seen once. Points from the study as a whole: The CD138-negative fraction was mixed bone marrow immune cells, not pure T cells.

The V gene is TRBV9, the J gene TRBJ2-6; no definite D call. The sequence came from a donor at least 40 years old with multiple myeloma. Sequences were obtained from a population of CD138-negative cells sorted from bone marrow. For the CDR3, the DNA is TGTGCCAGCAGCGTAGATCCGGTTGGTACTGAGGCCAACGTCCTGACTTTC. Its protein product is CASSVDPVGTEANVLTF.